This T cell receptor (beta chain) is from a study of blood T cell repertoires in COVID-19. Turning to the study itself: The United States, Italy and Spain supplied acute and convalescent COVID-19 samples. PBMCs, B-cell-depleted T cells, or T cells were the source of the cDNA or gDNA that made up the material.

Original processing methods: The assay estimated nucleated cells by amplifying reference gene primers. Clones were read by immunoSEQ multiplex PCR, and TCRdb kept only the in-frame ones, dropping some. V and J calls and clone size are given by that table; D and trimming were obtained from the DNA. Among 130,000 to 150,000 clones listed, 60% to 85% were seen once. With 6 bases removed from V and 3 bases from J, the gap between germline ends came to 7 bases. Germline CDR1 is KGHSH and CDR2 is LQKENI. The CDR3 is 12 residues long. Source material: peripheral blood. The receptor's source is a man in his fifties with active or convalescent COVID-19. The rearrangement links TRBV18 to TRBJ2-3; no clear D gene. CDR3 region: CASSPRTDTQYF. CDR3 DNA sequence: TGTGCCAGCTCCCCCCGGACAGATACGCAGTATTTT. Full variable domain (remainder filled in from reference TRBV18 and TRBJ2-3): NAGVMQNPRHLVRRRGQEARLRCSPMKGHSHVYWYRQLPEEGLKFMVYLQKENIIDESGMPKERFSAEFPKEGPSILRIQQVVRGDSAAYFCASSPRTDTQYFGPGTRLTVL.